This T cell receptor (beta chain) appears in the sequencing data of a study of Tregs in tolerant kidney transplant recipients. Findings and caveats of the study: In tolerant patients, donor-specific Tregs outgrew total Tregs, suggesting antigen-driven expansion. Tregs expanded with activated donor B cells seemed most donor-specific.

To note about this clone: The target antigen is unknown. The missing CDR3 end, 3 residues past where the read stops, is filled in from the germline J gene.

Trimming took 4 bases from V and 8 from J, leaving 19 bases between them. The CDR3 spans 15 residues. In germline, CDR1 is SGHDN, CDR2 FVKESK. Recipients received nonmyeloablative bone marrow transplants from related graft donors, with transient mixed chimerism. Unstimulated regulatory T cells (CD4+CD25+CD127-), CD4+CD25- non-regulatory cells, CD4 and CD8 cells were FACS-sorted from thawed PBMCs. Using immunoSEQ multiplex PCR, the repertoire was profiled, and TCRdb retains in-frame clones only, with some absent. The sample table sets out tens of thousands of clones. The chain couples TRBV14 to TRBJ2-3; tentatively, D is TRBD2 (6 bases). The sample here was CD4+ T cells from blood (PBMCs), taken 24 months after the transplant. The TCR comes from a human patient who received a combined kidney and bone marrow transplant. The T cells may partly be graft donor cells. The CDR3 sequence: CASSRMGLEESTQYF. The DNA read from the CDR3 is TGTGCCAGCAGCCGAATGGGACTGGAAGAGAGTACG.